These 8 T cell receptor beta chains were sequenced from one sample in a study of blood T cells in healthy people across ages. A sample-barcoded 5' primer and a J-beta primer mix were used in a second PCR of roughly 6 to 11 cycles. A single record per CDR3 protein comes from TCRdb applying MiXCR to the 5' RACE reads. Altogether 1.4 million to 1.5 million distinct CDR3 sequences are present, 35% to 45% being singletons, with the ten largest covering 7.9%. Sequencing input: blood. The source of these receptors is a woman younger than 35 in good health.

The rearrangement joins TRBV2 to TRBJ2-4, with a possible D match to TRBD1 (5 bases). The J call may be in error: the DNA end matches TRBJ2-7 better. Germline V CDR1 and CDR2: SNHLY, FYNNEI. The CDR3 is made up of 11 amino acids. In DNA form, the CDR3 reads TGTGCCAGCGAGACAGCCGGCGAGCAGTACTTC. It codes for CASETAGEQYF.

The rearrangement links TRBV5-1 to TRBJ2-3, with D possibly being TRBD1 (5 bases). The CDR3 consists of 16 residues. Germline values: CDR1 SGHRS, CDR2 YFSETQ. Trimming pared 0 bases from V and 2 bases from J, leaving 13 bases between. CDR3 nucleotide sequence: TGCGCCAGCAGCTTGGTTCCAGGGCAGAACACAGATACGCAGTATTTT. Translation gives CASSLVPGQNTDTQYF.

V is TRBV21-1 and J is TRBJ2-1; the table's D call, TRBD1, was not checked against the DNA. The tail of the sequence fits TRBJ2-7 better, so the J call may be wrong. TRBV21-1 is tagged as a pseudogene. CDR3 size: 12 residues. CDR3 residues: CASSKTGVEQYF. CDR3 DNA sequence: TGTGCCAGCAGCAAAACCGGGGTCGAGCAGTACTTC.

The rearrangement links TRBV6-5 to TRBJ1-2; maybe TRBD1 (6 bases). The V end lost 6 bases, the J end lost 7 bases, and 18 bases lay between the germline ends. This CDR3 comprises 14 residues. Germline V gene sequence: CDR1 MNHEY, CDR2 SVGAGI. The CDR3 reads CASRAEPGEGGYTF. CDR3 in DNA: TGTGCCAGCAGAGCCGAACCAGGGGAGGGTGGCTACACCTTC.

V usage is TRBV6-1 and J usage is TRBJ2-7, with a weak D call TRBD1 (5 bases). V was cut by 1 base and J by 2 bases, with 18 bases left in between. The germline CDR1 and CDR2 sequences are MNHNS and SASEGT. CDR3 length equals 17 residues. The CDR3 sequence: CASSEGFEAGSTYEQYF. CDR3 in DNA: TGTGCCAGCAGTGAAGGGTTTGAGGCAGGGTCTACCTACGAGCAGTACTTC.

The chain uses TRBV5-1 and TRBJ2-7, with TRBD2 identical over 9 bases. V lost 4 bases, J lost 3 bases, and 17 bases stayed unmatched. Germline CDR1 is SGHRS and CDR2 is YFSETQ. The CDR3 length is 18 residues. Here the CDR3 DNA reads TGCGCCAGCAGCCTTGGGACCAGCGGGAGGACCGTCTTCTACGAGCAGTACTTC. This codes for CASSLGTSGRTVFYEQYF.

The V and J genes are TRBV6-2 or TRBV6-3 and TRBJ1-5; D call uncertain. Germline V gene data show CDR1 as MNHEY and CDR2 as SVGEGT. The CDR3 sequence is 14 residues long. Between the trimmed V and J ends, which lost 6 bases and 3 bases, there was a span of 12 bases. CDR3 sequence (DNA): TGTGCCAGCAGCTACGGACGGTTCAATCAGCCCCAGCATTTT. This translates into CASSYGRFNQPQHF.

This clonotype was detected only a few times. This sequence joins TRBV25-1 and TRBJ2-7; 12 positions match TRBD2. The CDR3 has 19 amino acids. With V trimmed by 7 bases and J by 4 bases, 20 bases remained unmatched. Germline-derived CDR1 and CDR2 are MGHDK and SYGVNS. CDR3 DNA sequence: TGTGCCAGCACCGCCCCCTCGGCTAGCGGGGGGGCCGGATCTTACGAGCAGTACTTC. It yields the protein CASTAPSASGGAGSYEQYF.